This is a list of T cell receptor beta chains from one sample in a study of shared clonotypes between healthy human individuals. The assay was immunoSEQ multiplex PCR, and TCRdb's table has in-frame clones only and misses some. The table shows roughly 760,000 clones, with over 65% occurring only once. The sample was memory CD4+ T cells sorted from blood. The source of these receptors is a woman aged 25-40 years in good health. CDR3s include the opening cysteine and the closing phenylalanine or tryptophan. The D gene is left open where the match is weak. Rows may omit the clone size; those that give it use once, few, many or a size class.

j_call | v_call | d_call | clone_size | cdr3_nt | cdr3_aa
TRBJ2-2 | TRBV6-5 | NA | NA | TGTGCCAGCAGTCAGACAGGGAACACCGGGGAGCTGTTTTTT | CASSQTGNTGELFF
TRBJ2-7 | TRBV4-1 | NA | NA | TGCGCCAGCAGCCAAGAAATCCGCTCGGCAGGGGCGATCGAGCAGTACTTC | CASSQEIRSAGAIEQYF
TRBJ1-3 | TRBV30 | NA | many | TGTGCCTGGAGTGTACGGGTGGGTTCTGGAAACACCATATATTTT | CAWSVRVGSGNTIYF
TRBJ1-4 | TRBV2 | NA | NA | TGTGCCAGCAGGAGGGAGAAGAGTGAAAAACTGTTTTTT | CASRREKSEKLFF
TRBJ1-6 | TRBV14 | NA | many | TGTGCCAGCAGTACCGGGATGAATAATTCACCCCTCCACTTT | CASSTGMNNSPLHF
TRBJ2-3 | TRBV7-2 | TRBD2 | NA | TGTGCCAGCAGCATAATGGTCCTAGCGGGAGGGCCGAGCACAGATACGCAGTATTTT | CASSIMVLAGGPSTDTQYF
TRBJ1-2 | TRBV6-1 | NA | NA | TGTGCCATATACAGGGAACAGGACTACACCTTC | CAIYREQDYTF
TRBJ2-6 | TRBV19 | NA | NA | TGTGCCAGTAGTATATCAGGTTTAGAGGCCAACGTCCTGACTTTC | CASSISGLEANVLTF
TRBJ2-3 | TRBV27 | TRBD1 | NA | TGTGCCAGCAGTCACGGGGACAGACGCACAGATACGCAGTATTTT | CASSHGDRRTDTQYF
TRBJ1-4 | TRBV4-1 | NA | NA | TGCGCCAGCAGCCAAGATCAGGACCAGGGTGAAAAACTGTTTTTT | CASSQDQDQGEKLFF
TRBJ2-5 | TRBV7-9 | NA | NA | TGTGCCAGCAGCATCAAAGGGGGTGGCCAAGAGACCCAGTACTTC | CASSIKGGGQETQYF
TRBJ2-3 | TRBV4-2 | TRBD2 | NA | TGTGCCAGCAGCCAAGATTGGACTAGCGGGAAGGGGGATACGCAGTATTTT | CASSQDWTSGKGDTQYF
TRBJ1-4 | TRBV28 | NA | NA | TGTGCCAGCAGTCCATCTCCTATATACGAAAAACTGTTTTTT | CASSPSPIYEKLFF
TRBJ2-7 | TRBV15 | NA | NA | TGTGCCACCAGCGTCCAGAGCTCCTACGAGCAGTACTTC | CATSVQSSYEQYF
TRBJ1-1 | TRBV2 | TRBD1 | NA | TGTGCCAGCAGCGCCGACAGGGTCACTGAAGCTTTCTTT | CASSADRVTEAFF
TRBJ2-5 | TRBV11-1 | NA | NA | TGTGCCAGCAGCTTAGGGCGGGGTGAGACCCAGTACTTC | CASSLGRGETQYF